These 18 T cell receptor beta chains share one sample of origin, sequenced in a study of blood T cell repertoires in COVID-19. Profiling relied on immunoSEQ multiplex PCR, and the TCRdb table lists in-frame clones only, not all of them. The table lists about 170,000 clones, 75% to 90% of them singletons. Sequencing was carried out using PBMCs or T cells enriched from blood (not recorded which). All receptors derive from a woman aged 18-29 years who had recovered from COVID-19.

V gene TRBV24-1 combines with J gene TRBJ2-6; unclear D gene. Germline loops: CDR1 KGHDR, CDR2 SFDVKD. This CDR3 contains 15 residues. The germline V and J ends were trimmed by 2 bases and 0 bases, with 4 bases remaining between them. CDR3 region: CATSDSVSGANVLTF. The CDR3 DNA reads TGTGCCACCAGTGATTCGGTCTCTGGGGCCAACGTCCTGACTTTC.

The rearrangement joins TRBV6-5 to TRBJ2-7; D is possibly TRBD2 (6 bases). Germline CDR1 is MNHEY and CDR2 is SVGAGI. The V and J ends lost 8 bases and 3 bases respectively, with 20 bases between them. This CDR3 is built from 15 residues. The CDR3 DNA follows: TGTGCCAGCCCCCTTGGGGGGAGGCCGATCTACGAGCAGTACTTC. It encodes CASPLGGRPIYEQYF.

CDR3 bases: TGTGCCAGCAGTTTCGGGGACAGGGTGAACACTGAAGCTTTCTTT. It specifies CASSFGDRVNTEAFF. The rearrangement joins TRBV28 to TRBJ1-1, with 9 bases aligning to TRBD1. The V gene's germline CDR1 is MDHEN and CDR2 SYDVKM. V dropped 3 bases and J dropped 0; count of bases not matched to a gene: 2. There are 15 residues in the CDR3.

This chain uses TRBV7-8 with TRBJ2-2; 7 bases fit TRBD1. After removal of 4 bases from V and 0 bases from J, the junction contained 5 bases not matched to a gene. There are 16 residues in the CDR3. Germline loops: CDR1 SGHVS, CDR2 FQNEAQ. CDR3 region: CASSSRDSPNTGELFF. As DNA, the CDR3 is TGTGCCAGCAGCTCCCGGGACAGCCCGAACACCGGGGAGCTGTTTTTT. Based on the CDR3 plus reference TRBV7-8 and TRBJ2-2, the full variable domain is GAGVSQSPRYKVAKRGQDVALRCDPISGHVSLFWYQQALGQGPEFLTYFQNEAQLDKSGLPSDRFFAERPEGSVSTLKIQRTQQEDSAVYLCASSSRDSPNTGELFFGEGSRLTVL.

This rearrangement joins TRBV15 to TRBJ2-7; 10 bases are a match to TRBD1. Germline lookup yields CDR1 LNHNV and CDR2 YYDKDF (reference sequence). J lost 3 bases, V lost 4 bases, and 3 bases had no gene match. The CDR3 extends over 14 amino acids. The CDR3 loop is CATSIGTGDYEQYF. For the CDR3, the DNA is TGTGCCACCAGCATTGGGACAGGGGACTACGAGCAGTACTTC.

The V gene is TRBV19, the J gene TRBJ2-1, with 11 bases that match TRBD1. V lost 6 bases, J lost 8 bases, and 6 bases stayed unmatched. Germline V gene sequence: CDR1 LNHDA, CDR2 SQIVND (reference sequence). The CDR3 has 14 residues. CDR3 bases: TGTGCCAGTAGGGACAGGGGGCTTACGGATGAGCAGTTCTTC. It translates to CASRDRGLTDEQFF.

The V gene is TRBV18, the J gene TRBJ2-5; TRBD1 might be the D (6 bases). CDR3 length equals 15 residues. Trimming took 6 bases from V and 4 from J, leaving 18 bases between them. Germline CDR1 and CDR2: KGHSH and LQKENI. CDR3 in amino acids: CASSLNRVDGETQYF. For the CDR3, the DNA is TGTGCCAGCTCTCTCAACAGGGTAGACGGAGAGACCCAGTACTTC.

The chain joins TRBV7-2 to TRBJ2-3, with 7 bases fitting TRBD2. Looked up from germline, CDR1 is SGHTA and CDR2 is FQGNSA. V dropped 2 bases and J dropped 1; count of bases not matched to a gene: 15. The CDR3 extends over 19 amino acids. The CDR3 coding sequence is TGTGCCAGCAGCTTAAACTGGGGTGGGAGGGCCTCAGGCACAGATACGCAGTATTTT. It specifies CASSLNWGGRASGTDTQYF.

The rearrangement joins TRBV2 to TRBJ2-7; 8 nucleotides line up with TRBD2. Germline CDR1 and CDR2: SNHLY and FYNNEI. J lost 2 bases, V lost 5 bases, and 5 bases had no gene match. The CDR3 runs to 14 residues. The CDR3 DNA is TGTGCCAGCAGTTTGAGCGGGAGTCCCTACGAGCAGTACTTC. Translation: CASSLSGSPYEQYF. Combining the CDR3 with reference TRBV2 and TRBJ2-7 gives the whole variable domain EPEVTQTPSHQVTQMGQEVILRCVPISNHLYFYWYRQILGQKVEFLVSFYNNEISEKSEIFDDQFSVERPDGSNFTLKIRSTKLEDSAMYFCASSLSGSPYEQYFGPGTRLTVT.

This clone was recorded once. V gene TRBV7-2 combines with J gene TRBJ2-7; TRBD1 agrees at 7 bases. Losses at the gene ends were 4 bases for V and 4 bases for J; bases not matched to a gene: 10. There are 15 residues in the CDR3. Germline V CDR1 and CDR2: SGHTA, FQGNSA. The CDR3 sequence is CASSYFRTGYYEQYF. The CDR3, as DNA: TGTGCCAGCAGCTACTTCCGGACAGGATATTACGAGCAGTACTTC.

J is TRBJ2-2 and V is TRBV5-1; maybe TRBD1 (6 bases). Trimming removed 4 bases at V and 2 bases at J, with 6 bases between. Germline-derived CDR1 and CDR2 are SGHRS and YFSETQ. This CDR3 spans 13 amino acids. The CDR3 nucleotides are TGCGCCAGCAGCGGGACAAACACCGGGGAGCTGTTTTTT. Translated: CASSGTNTGELFF.

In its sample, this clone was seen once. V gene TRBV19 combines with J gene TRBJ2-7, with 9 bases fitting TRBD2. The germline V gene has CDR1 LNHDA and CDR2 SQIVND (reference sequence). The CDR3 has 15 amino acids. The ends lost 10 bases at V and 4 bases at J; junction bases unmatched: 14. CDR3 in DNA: TGTGCCACTAGCTTTCATAGCGGGAGCTTGTACGAGCAGTACTTC. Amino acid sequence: CATSFHSGSLYEQYF.

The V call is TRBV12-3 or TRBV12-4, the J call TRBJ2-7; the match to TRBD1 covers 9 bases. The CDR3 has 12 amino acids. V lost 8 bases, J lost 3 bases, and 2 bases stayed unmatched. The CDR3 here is CASGDRVYEQYF. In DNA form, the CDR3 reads TGTGCCAGCGGGGACAGGGTCTACGAGCAGTACTTC.

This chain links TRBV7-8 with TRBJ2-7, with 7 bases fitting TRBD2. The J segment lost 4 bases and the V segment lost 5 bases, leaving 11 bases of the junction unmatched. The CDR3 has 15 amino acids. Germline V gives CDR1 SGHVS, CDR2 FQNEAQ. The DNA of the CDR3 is TGTGCCAGCAGCCCAACCCCCAGCGGGATATACGAGCAGTACTTC. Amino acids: CASSPTPSGIYEQYF.

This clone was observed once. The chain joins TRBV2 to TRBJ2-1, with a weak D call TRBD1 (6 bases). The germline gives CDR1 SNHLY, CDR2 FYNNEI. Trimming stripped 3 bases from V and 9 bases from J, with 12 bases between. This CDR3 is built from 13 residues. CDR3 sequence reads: CASSDRGSSEQFF. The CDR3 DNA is TGTGCCAGCAGTGACAGGGGATCTAGTGAGCAGTTCTTC.

The CDR3 spells CASSLATLKTYNEQFF. In DNA form, the CDR3 reads TGTGCCAGCAGCTTGGCAACACTAAAAACCTACAATGAGCAGTTCTTC. V and J are TRBV5-5 and TRBJ2-1; D not resolved. The germline V gene encodes CDR1 SGHKS and CDR2 YYEKEE (reference sequence). This CDR3 region has 16 residues. V dropped 0 bases and J dropped 2 bases, with 12 bases sitting between them.

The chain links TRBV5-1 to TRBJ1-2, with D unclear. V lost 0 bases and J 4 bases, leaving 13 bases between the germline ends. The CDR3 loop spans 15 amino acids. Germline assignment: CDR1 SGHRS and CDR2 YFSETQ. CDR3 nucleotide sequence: TGCGCCAGCAGCTTGGATCCGGGAGAGGCCTATGGCTACACCTTC. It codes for CASSLDPGEAYGYTF.

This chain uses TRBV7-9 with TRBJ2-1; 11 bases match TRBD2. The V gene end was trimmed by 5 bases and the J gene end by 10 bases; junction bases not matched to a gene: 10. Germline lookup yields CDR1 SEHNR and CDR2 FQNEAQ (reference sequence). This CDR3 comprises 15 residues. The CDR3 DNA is TGTGCCAGCAGCCCCGGGACTAGCGGAGCGGGGGAGCAGTTCTTC. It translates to CASSPGTSGAGEQFF. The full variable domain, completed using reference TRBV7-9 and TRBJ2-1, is DTGVSQNPRHKITKRGQNVTFRCDPISEHNRLYWYRQTLGQGPEFLTYFQNEAQLEKSRLLSDRFSAERPKGSFSTLEIQRTEQGDSAMYLCASSPGTSGAGEQFFGPGTRLTVL.